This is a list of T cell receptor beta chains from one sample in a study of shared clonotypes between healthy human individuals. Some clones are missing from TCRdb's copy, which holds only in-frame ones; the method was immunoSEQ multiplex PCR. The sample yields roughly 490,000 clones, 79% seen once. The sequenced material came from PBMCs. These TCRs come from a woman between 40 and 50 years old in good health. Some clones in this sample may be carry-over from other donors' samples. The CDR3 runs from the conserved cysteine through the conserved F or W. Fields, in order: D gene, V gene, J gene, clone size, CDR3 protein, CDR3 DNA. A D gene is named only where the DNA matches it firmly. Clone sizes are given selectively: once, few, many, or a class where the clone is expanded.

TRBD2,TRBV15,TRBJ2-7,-,CATSRREGKQYF,TGTGCCACCAGCAGAAGGGAGGGGAAGCAGTACTTC
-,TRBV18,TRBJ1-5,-,CASSPGINQPQHF,TGTGCCAGCTCGCCTGGAATCAATCAGCCCCAGCATTTT
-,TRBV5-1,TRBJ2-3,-,CASSLAQGVRDTQYF,TGCGCCAGCAGCTTGGCACAGGGAGTACGAGATACGCAGTATTTT
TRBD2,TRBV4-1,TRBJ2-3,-,CASSSLAGPSTDTQYF,TGCGCCAGCAGCTCCCTAGCGGGTCCTAGCACAGATACGCAGTATTTT
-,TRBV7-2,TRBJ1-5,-,CASSLSLAGQPQHF,TGTGCCAGCAGCCTATCCCTCGCAGGTCAGCCCCAGCATTTT
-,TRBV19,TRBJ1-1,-,CASSITGPDTEAFF,TGTGCCAGTAGTATAACGGGTCCGGACACTGAAGCTTTCTTT
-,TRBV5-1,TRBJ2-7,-,CASSLGNNEQYF,TGCGCCAGCAGCTTGGGGAATAACGAGCAGTACTTC
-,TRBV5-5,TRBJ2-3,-,CASSLVYTQYF,TGTGCCAGCAGCTTGGTGTATACGCAGTATTTT
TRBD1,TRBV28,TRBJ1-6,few,CASSPIDRDNSPLHF,TGTGCCAGCAGCCCCATCGACAGGGATAATTCACCCCTCCACTTT
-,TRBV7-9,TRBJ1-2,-,CASSLEGGRGDGYTF,TGTGCCAGCAGCTTAGAAGGGGGGCGCGGAGATGGCTACACCTTC
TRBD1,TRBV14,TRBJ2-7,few,CASSQELRGPIEQYF,TGTGCCAGCAGCCAAGAGCTCAGGGGGCCCATCGAGCAGTACTTC
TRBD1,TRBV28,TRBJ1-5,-,CASSEPPDRVVQPQHF,TGTGCCAGCAGTGAACCGCCAGACAGGGTTGTTCAGCCCCAGCATTTT
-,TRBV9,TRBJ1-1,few,CASSSGGPEAFF,TGTGCCAGCAGCTCTGGAGGCCCTGAAGCTTTCTTT
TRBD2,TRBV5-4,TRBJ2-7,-,CASSLTSGSDYEQYF,TGTGCCAGCAGCCTGACTAGCGGGAGTGATTACGAGCAGTACTTC
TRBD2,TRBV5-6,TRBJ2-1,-,CASSPVSGRDNEQFF,TGTGCCAGCAGCCCCGTAAGCGGGAGGGACAATGAGCAGTTCTTC
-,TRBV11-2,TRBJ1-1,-,CASSLERNTEAFF,TGTGCCAGCAGCTTAGAGCGGAACACTGAAGCTTTCTTT
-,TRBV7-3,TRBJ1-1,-,CASSRTTEAFF,TGTGCCAGCAGCCGAACGACTGAAGCTTTCTTT
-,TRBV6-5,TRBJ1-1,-,CASSYSRVLNTEAFF,TGTGCCAGCAGTTACTCGAGGGTCCTGAACACTGAAGCTTTCTTT
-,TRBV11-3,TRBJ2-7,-,CASSLDTYEQYF,TGTGCCAGCAGCTTAGATACCTACGAGCAGTACTTC
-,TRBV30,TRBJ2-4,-,CAWSVLEAKNIQYF,TGTGCCTGGAGTGTACTGGAGGCCAAAAACATTCAGTACTTC
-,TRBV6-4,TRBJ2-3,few,CASSGGDTDTQYF,TGTGCCAGCAGTGGTGGAGACACAGATACGCAGTATTTT
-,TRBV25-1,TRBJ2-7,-,CASSEMGLYEQYF,TGTGCCAGCAGTGAAATGGGTCTCTACGAGCAGTACTTC
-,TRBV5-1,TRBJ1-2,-,CASSLEGSVNNYGYTF,TGCGCCAGCAGCTTGGAGGGGTCAGTAAACAACTATGGCTACACCTTC
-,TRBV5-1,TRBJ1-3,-,CASSLTRGEGTIYF,TGCGCCAGCAGCTTGACTCGGGGCGAGGGCACCATATATTTT
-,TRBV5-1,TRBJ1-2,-,CASSPDPGNYGYTF,TGCGCCAGCAGCCCGGACCCCGGCAACTATGGCTACACCTTC
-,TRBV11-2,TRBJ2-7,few,CASSLASSYEQYF,TGTGCCAGCAGCTTAGCTAGCTCCTACGAGCAGTACTTC
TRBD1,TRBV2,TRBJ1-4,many,CASSSGQGEEKLFF,TGTGCCAGCAGTTCGGGACAGGGCGAAGAAAAACTGTTTTTT